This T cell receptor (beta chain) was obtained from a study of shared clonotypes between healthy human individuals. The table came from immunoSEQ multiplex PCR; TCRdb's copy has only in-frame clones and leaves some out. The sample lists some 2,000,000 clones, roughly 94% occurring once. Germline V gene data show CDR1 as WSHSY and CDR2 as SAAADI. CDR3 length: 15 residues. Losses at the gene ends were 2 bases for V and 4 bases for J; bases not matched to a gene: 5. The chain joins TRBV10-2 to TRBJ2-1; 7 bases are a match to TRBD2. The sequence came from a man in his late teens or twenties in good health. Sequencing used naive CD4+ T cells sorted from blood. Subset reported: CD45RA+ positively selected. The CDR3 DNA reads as TGCGCCAGCAGTGAGGCACTAGCGACTTACAATGAGCAGTTCTTC. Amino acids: CASSEALATYNEQFF.